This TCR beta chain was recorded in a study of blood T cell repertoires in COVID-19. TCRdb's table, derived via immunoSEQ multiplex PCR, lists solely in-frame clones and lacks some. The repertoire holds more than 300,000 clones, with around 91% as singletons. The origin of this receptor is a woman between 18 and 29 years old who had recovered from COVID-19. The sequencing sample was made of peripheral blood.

This CDR3 is CASSLEGQINYGYTF. The CDR3 DNA follows: TGCGCCAGCAGCTTGGAGGGACAGATAAACTATGGCTACACCTTC. This chain links TRBV5-1 with TRBJ1-2; the match to TRBD1 covers 7 bases. After removal of 0 bases from V and 2 bases from J, the junction contained 4 bases not matched to a gene. The germline CDR1 and CDR2 sequences are SGHRS and YFSETQ. The CDR3 covers 15 residues.